A single sample is the source of the 28 T cell receptor beta chains below, sequenced in a study of regulatory T cells. The PCR used 52 TRBV and 13 TRBJ primers. TCRdb's copy holds only in-frame clones and misses some; the assay was immunoSEQ multiplex PCR. The sample holds 20,000 to 25,000 clones, 80% to 95% seen once. The specimen sequenced was CD8+ T cells sorted from blood. Receptor source: a child aged 2 to 10 with CD3G deficiency.

The chain uses TRBV7-9 and TRBJ2-6; D unresolved. Looked up from germline, CDR1 is SEHNR and CDR2 is FQNEAQ (reference sequence). The CDR3 length is 15 residues. Trimming took off 1 base at V and 0 bases at J, with 4 bases between the two ends. The CDR3 nucleotides read TGTGCCAGCAGCTTAGGAGGCTCTGGGGCCAACGTCCTGACTTTC. Protein: CASSLGGSGANVLTF.

The chain carries TRBV28 and TRBJ2-7; a weak D match, TRBD2 (5 bases). CDR3 size: 14 residues. The V end lost 4 bases, the J end lost 5 bases, and 15 bases lay between the germline ends. The germline V gene encodes CDR1 MDHEN and CDR2 SYDVKM. DNA of the CDR3: TGTGCCAGCAGTTCGCCGGGATGGTCCCACGAGCAGTACTTC. It yields the protein CASSSPGWSHEQYF.

This chain uses TRBV4-2 with TRBJ2-7; D gene ambiguous. Germline assignment: CDR1 LGHNA and CDR2 YNFKEQ. The germline V and J ends were trimmed by 0 bases and 5 bases, with 8 bases remaining between them. CDR3 length: 13 amino acids. The CDR3 DNA reads as TGTGCCAGCAGCCAAGATCTGGACCACGAGCAGTACTTC. This gives the protein CASSQDLDHEQYF.

The V call is TRBV28, the J call TRBJ2-1; weak D call: TRBD1 (6 bases). CDR1 is MDHEN, CDR2 SYDVKM, per germline. The V gene lost 1 base and the J gene lost 8 bases, with 6 bases spanning the gap. This CDR3 is built from 12 residues. DNA of the CDR3: TGTGCCAGCAGTTTATACAGGGATGAGCAGTTCTTC. Protein: CASSLYRDEQFF.

The sample holds one count of this clone. The chain uses TRBV7-8 and TRBJ2-5; D is uncertain. Per the germline V gene, CDR1 is SGHVS and CDR2 is FQNEAQ. V lost 5 bases and J lost 0, with 13 bases in between. This CDR3 has 15 amino acids. The CDR3 loop reads CASSTPASNQETQYF. The CDR3 DNA follows: TGTGCCAGCAGCACCCCCGCATCTAACCAAGAGACCCAGTACTTC. The full variable domain, completed using reference TRBV7-8 and TRBJ2-5, is GAGVSQSPRYKVAKRGQDVALRCDPISGHVSLFWYQQALGQGPEFLTYFQNEAQLDKSGLPSDRFFAERPEGSVSTLKIQRTQQEDSAVYLCASSTPASNQETQYFGPGTRLLVL.

The chain has TRBV19 and TRBJ1-5, with TRBD1 matching 9 bases. CDR3 size: 16 residues. V lost 6 bases to trimming and J lost 4 bases; unmatched junction nucleotides: 10. Germline V gene lookup returns CDR1 LNHDA and CDR2 SQIVND (reference sequence). CDR3 region: CASSPKRTGVNQPQHF. DNA of the CDR3: TGTGCCAGTAGCCCTAAAAGGACAGGGGTGAATCAGCCCCAGCATTTT.

The rearrangement joins TRBV28 to TRBJ2-7, with D unresolved. Germline V lookup: CDR1 MDHEN, CDR2 SYDVKM. CDR3 size: 13 residues. V gave up 1 base and J gave up 4 bases, with 8 bases separating them. Written as DNA, the CDR3 is TGTGCCAGCAGTTTATCCCCCGGGTACGAGCAGTACTTC. Its protein is CASSLSPGYEQYF.

CDR3 DNA sequence: TGTGCCAGCAGTTACGACAGAAGCACTGAAGCTTTCTTT. This encodes CASSYDRSTEAFF. The chain has TRBV6-5 and TRBJ1-1; tentatively, D is TRBD1 (5 bases). The CDR3 consists of 13 residues. V was shortened by 2 bases and J by 4 bases, with 8 bases between the two germline ends. Per germline, CDR1 MNHEY and CDR2 SVGAGI.

This chain connects TRBV28 to TRBJ2-7; TRBD1 matches at 8 bases. J gave up 6 bases and V 6 bases, and 7 bases lay outside the gene matches. CDR1 and CDR2 (germline): MDHEN, SYDVKM. The CDR3 extends over 13 amino acids. The CDR3 DNA is TGTGCCAGCAGCGATTACAGGGGGAGCGAGCAGTACTTC. Protein: CASSDYRGSEQYF.

This rearrangement joins TRBV5-8 to TRBJ2-3; a possible D gene is TRBD1 (8 bases). CDR3 size: 16 residues. Germline-derived CDR1 and CDR2 are SGHTS and YDEGEE. With 3 bases removed from V and 4 bases from J, the gap between germline ends came to 18 bases. The CDR3 nucleotides read TGTGCCAGCAGCTATGGATACAGGGGGGGAGCAGATACGCAGTATTTT. Translation: CASSYGYRGGADTQYF.

The chain couples TRBV10-3 to TRBJ2-7; the D is unclear. Trimming shortened V by 7 bases and J by 3 bases, and 7 bases separated the two germline ends. Germline V gives CDR1 ENHRY, CDR2 SYGVKD. This CDR3 spans 11 amino acids. In DNA form, the CDR3 reads TGTGCCATCAAAAACGGCTACGAGCAGTACTTC. It yields the protein CAIKNGYEQYF.

This clone was detected only once. The chain joins TRBV27 to TRBJ2-5, with 10 nucleotides matching TRBD1. Germline V CDR1 and CDR2: MNHEY, SMNVEV (reference sequence). With 2 bases clipped from V and 7 bases from J, the junction kept 1 base outside the gene matches. The CDR3 length is 13 residues. The CDR3 loop is CASSLGQGGTQYF. The CDR3 region has the DNA TGTGCCAGCAGTTTAGGACAGGGGGGGACCCAGTACTTC.

The chain is built from TRBV7-8 and TRBJ2-7; TRBD1 matches at 9 bases. CDR1 is SGHVS and CDR2 is FQNEAQ in the germline V gene. The length of the CDR3 is 14 residues. The V segment lost 2 bases and the J segment 4 bases; nucleotides outside the gene matches: 3. CDR3 sequence (DNA): TGTGCCAGCAGCTTATCGGACAGGGGTTACGAGCAGTACTTC. The encoded protein is CASSLSDRGYEQYF.

This clone was seen a handful of times. The chain combines TRBV28 with TRBJ2-3; 10 bases map to TRBD2. Germline V gene data show CDR1 as MDHEN and CDR2 as SYDVKM. CDR3 length: 17 amino acids. V shed 2 bases and J 2 bases; nucleotides not matched to a gene: 7. The CDR3 loop reads CASSLGQAGGITDTQYF. The DNA of the CDR3 is TGTGCCAGCAGTTTAGGCCAAGCGGGAGGGATCACAGATACGCAGTATTTT.

The genes are TRBV28 and TRBJ2-7, with 12 bases lining up with TRBD2. Germline loops: CDR1 MDHEN, CDR2 SYDVKM. V trimming: 5 bases; J trimming: 0 bases; junction bases outside the gene matches: 8. The CDR3 spans 17 residues. Here the CDR3 reads CASSSLAGGPSSYEQYF. The CDR3 DNA reads TGTGCCAGCAGTAGCCTAGCGGGAGGGCCGAGCTCCTACGAGCAGTACTTC.

The V and J genes are TRBV7-9 and TRBJ2-7, with D maybe TRBD2 (5 bases). Germline CDR1 is SEHNR and CDR2 is FQNEAQ (reference sequence). V dropped 5 bases and J dropped 1 base, with 6 bases sitting between them. This CDR3 has 12 amino acids. CDR3 sequence reads: CASSEGSYEQYF. The CDR3 DNA reads TGTGCCAGCAGCGAGGGTTCCTACGAGCAGTACTTC.

This clone was seen a handful of times. The chain recombines TRBV7-9 with TRBJ1-1; D remains unclear. The CDR3 has 14 residues. Trimming left V 4 bases short and J 0 bases short, with 9 bases between. Germline V gene lookup returns CDR1 SEHNR and CDR2 FQNEAQ (reference sequence). The CDR3 spells CASSSGRMNTEAFF. In DNA, the CDR3 is TGTGCCAGCAGCTCTGGCAGAATGAACACTGAAGCTTTCTTT. Using reference TRBV7-9 and TRBJ1-1 for the parts outside the CDR3, the full variable domain is DTGVSQNPRHKITKRGQNVTFRCDPISEHNRLYWYRQTLGQGPEFLTYFQNEAQLEKSRLLSDRFSAERPKGSFSTLEIQRTEQGDSAMYLCASSSGRMNTEAFFGQGTRLTVV.

As to this clone: No conserved phenylalanine or tryptophan ends this CDR3, so it is likely a read error. No DNA is shown, since the ends of the CDR3 on it are uncertain; the CDR3 is the one TCRdb lists. The chain recombines TRBV29-1 with TRBJ2-3; the listed D gene, TRBD2, was not tested against the DNA. The CDR3 contains 10 residues when both ends are counted. Germline V gene sequence: CDR1 SQVTM, CDR2 ANQGSEA. CDR3 in amino acids: CSVVQTGTRR.

The chain couples TRBV11-2 to TRBJ2-6, with D maybe TRBD2 (6 bases). Deletions cut 4 bases from V and 9 bases from J, with 16 bases between. The germline CDR1 and CDR2 sequences are SGHAT and FQNNGV. The CDR3 spans 15 residues. The CDR3 DNA reads as TGTGCCAGCAGCTGGGGGAGTGAGGGAGGCAACGTCCTGACTTTC. It is translated as CASSWGSEGGNVLTF.

This clone was counted only a few times. The chain has TRBV7-9 and TRBJ2-7; D is perhaps TRBD2 (6 bases). The V end lost 0 bases, the J end lost 6 bases, and 6 bases lay between the germline ends. The germline V gene encodes CDR1 SEHNR and CDR2 FQNEAQ (reference sequence). The CDR3 runs 12 residues. CDR3 sequence (DNA): TGTGCCAGCAGCTTAGCGGGGGGCGAGCAGTACTTC. It yields the protein CASSLAGGEQYF.

This clone has a single count. V usage is TRBV5-1 and J usage is TRBJ2-1; D unresolved. The V gene lost 4 bases and the J gene lost 15 bases, with 14 bases spanning the gap. The CDR3 runs 11 residues. CDR1 and CDR2 from the germline V gene are SGHRS and YFSETQ. The CDR3 loop is CASSAGKDRFF. CDR3 DNA: TGCGCCAGCAGCGCTGGGAAGGATCGGTTCTTC. Together with reference TRBV5-1 and TRBJ2-1, the CDR3 gives the full variable domain: KAGVTQTPRYLIKTRGQQVTLSCSPISGHRSVSWYQQTPGQGLQFLFEYFSETQRNKGNFPGRFSGRQFSNSRSEMNVSTLELGDSALYLCASSAGKDRFFGPGTRLTVL.

The chain couples TRBV19 to TRBJ2-2, with D unclear. The CDR3 contains 13 residues. Trimming took 5 bases from V and 6 from J, leaving 10 bases between them. Germline V gene sequence: CDR1 LNHDA, CDR2 SQIVND (reference sequence). The DNA for the CDR3 is TGTGCCAGTAGTCGTAGTGGCGCCGGGGAGCTGTTTTTT. This codes for CASSRSGAGELFF.

This rearrangement joins TRBV14 to TRBJ2-1; D is perhaps TRBD2 (6 bases). With 4 bases removed from V and 2 bases from J, the gap between germline ends came to 9 bases. Per germline, CDR1 SGHDN and CDR2 FVKESK. This CDR3 contains 14 residues. The CDR3: CASSLGTPYNEQFF. The CDR3 nucleotides are TGTGCCAGCAGCCTCGGGACTCCCTACAATGAGCAGTTCTTC.

The chain has TRBV28 and TRBJ2-1; D might be TRBD2 (6 bases). The CDR3 is made up of 14 amino acids. The V gene's germline CDR1 is MDHEN and CDR2 SYDVKM. With 6 bases removed from V and 1 base from J, the gap between germline ends came to 10 bases. The CDR3 region is CASREGGSYNEQFF. The CDR3 nucleotides read TGTGCCAGCAGAGAGGGAGGTTCCTACAATGAGCAGTTCTTC.

The chain combines TRBV11-2 with TRBJ2-1, with TRBD2 matching over 7 bases. The CDR3 is made up of 15 amino acids. J lost 4 bases, V lost 3 bases, and 6 bases had no gene match. CDR1 SGHAT and CDR2 FQNNGV come from the germline V gene. CDR3 sequence reads: CASSLGRAGYNEQFF. The CDR3 coding sequence is TGTGCCAGCAGCTTGGGGAGGGCGGGATACAATGAGCAGTTCTTC.

CDR3 amino acids: CASSLTTDTQYF. The DNA for the CDR3 is TGTGCCAGCAGCTTAACGACTGACACGCAGTATTTT. The chain recombines TRBV11-2 with TRBJ2-3, with D unclear. V was shortened by 2 bases and J by 9 bases, with 9 bases between the two germline ends. Germline V gives CDR1 SGHAT, CDR2 FQNNGV. This CDR3 has 12 amino acids.

The rearrangement links TRBV4-1 to TRBJ2-7, with TRBD2 matching 10 bases. From germline, CDR1 is MGHRA and CDR2 YSYEKL. CDR3 length equals 15 residues. V gave up 6 bases and J gave up 3 bases; unmatched junction bases: 8. This chain's CDR3 is CASSLLAGGSYEQYF. Here the CDR3 DNA reads TGCGCCAGCAGTCTATTAGCGGGAGGAAGCTACGAGCAGTACTTC.

This clone was observed once. This chain connects TRBV28 to TRBJ2-7, with 7 nucleotides matching TRBD1. The CDR3 contains 15 residues. The trim removed 6 bases at V and 2 bases at J, leaving 10 bases unmatched. Per germline, CDR1 MDHEN and CDR2 SYDVKM. The CDR3 coding sequence is TGTGCCAGCAGACGAAGACAGGGACACGCCTACGAGCAGTACTTC. Residues: CASRRRQGHAYEQYF.